Listed here are 2 T cell receptor beta chains from one sample, sequenced in a study of tumor-infiltrating lymphocytes in localized non-small cell lung cancer. Libraries were prepared by immunoSEQ multiplex PCR; TCRdb keeps only in-frame clonotypes and omits some of them. The table lists tens of thousands of clones, roughly 64% of them singletons. Source material: lung tumor tissue. The receptor set was obtained from a human donor with non-small cell lung cancer.

The chain employs TRBV14 and TRBJ1-1; no clear D gene. Germline lookup yields CDR1 SGHDN and CDR2 FVKESK. The CDR3 extends over 15 amino acids. V lost 4 bases and J lost 0, with 12 bases in between. The CDR3 DNA sequence: TGTGCCAGCAGCCGCCCAGAGGCAATGAACACTGAAGCTTTCTTT. Protein: CASSRPEAMNTEAFF.

A few counts support this clone. The J gene is TRBJ1-1, the V gene TRBV29-1, with D tentatively TRBD1 (6 bases). The germline gives CDR1 SQVTM, CDR2 ANQGSEA. This CDR3 has 13 residues. V was shortened by 5 bases and J by 7 bases, with 17 bases between the two germline ends. This CDR3 is CSVIHQGLVEAFF. The CDR3 bases are TGCAGCGTTATTCATCAGGGGTTGGTTGAAGCTTTCTTT.